The 17 T cell receptor beta chains reported below all come from one sample, sequenced in a study of T cell repertoires in cytomegalovirus infection. TCRdb re-called the reads with MiXCR, one entry per CDR3 protein. The table records approximately 1,000,000 distinct CDR3 sequences, roughly a third of them present only once. These TCRs' antigens remain unknown. The starting material was cultured CD8+ T cells from PBMCs, obtained from culture after CMV antigen stimulation. The receptors were gathered from a human donor in good health (CMV status not recorded). Some clones in this sample may be carry-over from other donors' samples.

This clonotype has just a few counts. The rearrangement joins TRBV7-8 to TRBJ2-7; 7 bases match TRBD1. Germline CDR1 is SGHVS and CDR2 is FQNEAQ. The CDR3 contains 11 residues. With V trimmed by 5 bases and J by 13 bases, 8 bases remained unmatched. The CDR3 coding sequence is TGTGCCAGCAGCAACCCGGGACAGCCATACTTC. This sequence encodes CASSNPGQPYF.

This rearrangement joins TRBV27 to TRBJ2-2; D remains unclear. Germline V gene sequence: CDR1 MNHEY, CDR2 SMNVEV (reference sequence). V was cut by 2 bases and J by 8 bases, with 9 bases left in between. This CDR3 has 13 amino acids. Here the CDR3 DNA reads TGTGCCAGCAGTTTAGGAGCACAAGGGGAGCTGTTTTTT. Residues: CASSLGAQGELFF.

The V gene is TRBV6-1, the J gene TRBJ2-7, with D possibly matching TRBD1 (6 bases). Trimming pared 3 bases from V and 2 bases from J, leaving 11 bases between. The germline CDR1 and CDR2 sequences are MNHNS and SASEGT. The CDR3 spans 14 residues. CDR3 residues: CASSESGQTYEQYF. The CDR3 region has the DNA TGTGCCAGCAGTGAGTCGGGACAAACCTACGAGCAGTACTTC.

J is TRBJ2-1 and V is TRBV7-1; the match to TRBD2 covers 7 bases. TRBV7-1 is identified as an open reading frame with a role that is uncertain. CDR3 length: 11 residues. The trim removed 4 bases at V and 15 bases at J, leaving 6 bases unmatched. In DNA form, the CDR3 reads TGTGCCAGCAGCTACGGGGGGTTAGGGTTCTTC. Its translation is CASSYGGLGFF.

With respect to this clonotype: Possible read error: a much larger clone is one base away. The chain recombines TRBV7-8 with TRBJ1-2; no firm D call. The CDR3 spans 16 residues. CDR1 and CDR2 from the germline V gene are SGHVS and FQNEAQ. Trimming removed 0 bases from V and 10 bases from J, with 21 bases in between. CDR3 residues: CASSLAFAPPTHDYTF. The CDR3 region has the DNA TGTGCCAGCAGCTTAGCGTTTGCACCTCCGACCCATGACTACACCTTC.

This clonotype occurred once. The chain has TRBV19 and TRBJ1-2; D is possibly TRBD1 (5 bases). V lost 4 bases and J lost 8, with 17 bases in between. The CDR3 spans 14 residues. Germline values: CDR1 LNHDA, CDR2 SQIVND (reference sequence). CDR3 DNA: TGTGCCAGTAGTACTTTTGGGACCGCCGAAGGCTACACCTTC. Its translation: CASSTFGTAEGYTF.

J is TRBJ2-1 and V is TRBV19; D might be TRBD2 (6 bases). This CDR3 spans 17 amino acids. The germline V and J ends were trimmed by 6 bases and 4 bases, with 22 bases remaining between them. Germline CDR1 LNHDA, CDR2 SQIVND (reference sequence). The CDR3 DNA reads as TGTGCCAGTAGGGGTTGGGACTCCAATCCGCGGTACAATGAGCAGTTCTTC. Translated, it gives CASRGWDSNPRYNEQFF.

This chain connects TRBV20-1 to TRBJ2-1; D is undetermined. The CDR3 runs to 11 residues. The germline V gene has CDR1 DFQATT and CDR2 SNEGSKA (reference sequence). V was cut by 5 bases and J by 9 bases, with 11 bases left in between. The CDR3 sequence is CSAGVWGEQFF. For the CDR3, the DNA is TGCAGTGCTGGCGTATGGGGTGAGCAGTTCTTC.

The chain combines TRBV27 with TRBJ2-7; 7 bases match TRBD1. The V segment lost 2 bases and the J segment 3 bases; nucleotides outside the gene matches: 4. Germline lookup yields CDR1 MNHEY and CDR2 SMNVEV (reference sequence). There are 14 residues in the CDR3. DNA for the CDR3: TGTGCCAGCAGTTTAGGACAGGTAGGCTACGAGCAGTACTTC. Translation gives CASSLGQVGYEQYF.

J is TRBJ1-2 and V is TRBV10-2; 7 bases align to TRBD1. Losses at the gene ends were 5 bases for V and 4 bases for J; bases not matched to a gene: 10. CDR1 is WSHSY, CDR2 SAAADI, per germline. The CDR3 is made up of 15 amino acids. DNA of the CDR3: TGCGCCAGCAGTCTTTATACAGGGGTAGCCTATGGCTACACCTTC. Protein: CASSLYTGVAYGYTF.

The genes are TRBV18 and TRBJ1-5; possible D gene TRBD1, 5 bases. The germline V gene encodes CDR1 KGHSH and CDR2 LQKENI. There are 14 residues in the CDR3. V shed 3 bases and J shed 6 bases, with 12 bases lying between them. This CDR3 is CASSPDNRFQPQHF. CDR3 sequence (DNA): TGTGCCAGCTCACCTGACAACAGGTTTCAGCCCCAGCATTTT. Complete variable domain (other parts from reference TRBV18 and TRBJ1-5): NAGVMQNPRHLVRRRGQEARLRCSPMKGHSHVYWYRQLPEEGLKFMVYLQKENIIDESGMPKERFSAEFPKEGPSILRIQQVVRGDSAAYFCASSPDNRFQPQHFGDGTRLSIL.

A remark on this clonotype: One end of the junction does not line up with germline, which may come from a read error. V usage is TRBV5-4 and J usage is TRBJ2-1, with D uncertain. The V gene's germline CDR1 is SGHNT and CDR2 YYREEE (reference sequence). CDR3 length equals 11 residues. CDR3 in amino acids: CASWSYHEQFF. CDR3 in DNA: TGTGCCAGCTGGAGCTACCATGAGCAGTTCTTC. The complete variable domain, with remaining parts taken from reference TRBV5-4 and TRBJ2-1, reads ETGVTQSPTHLIKTRGQQVTLRCSSQSGHNTVSWYQQALGQGPQFIFQYYREEENGRGNFPPRFSGLQFPNYSSELNVNALELDDSALYLCASWSYHEQFFGPGTRLTVL.

The chain carries TRBV6-2 or TRBV6-3 and TRBJ2-1, with 14 bases that match TRBD2. CDR3 size: 20 residues. V gave up 6 bases and J gave up 2 bases; unmatched junction bases: 15. CDR1 is MNHEY and CDR2 is SVGEGT in the germline V gene. The CDR3 coding sequence is TGTGCCAGCAGAGCTCTGCCCGGGACTAGCGGGGGAGTTACCTACAATGAGCAGTTCTTC. Encoded protein: CASRALPGTSGGVTYNEQFF.

This clonotype was counted only a few times. The CDR3 here is CASSGSSGIYEQYF. The CDR3 DNA reads as TGTGCCAGCAGCGGAAGTAGCGGGATCTACGAGCAGTACTTC. The V call is TRBV14, the J call TRBJ2-7, with 8 nucleotides matching TRBD2. V shed 5 bases, J shed 3 bases, and the junction held 6 bases outside the gene matches. Germline CDR1 SGHDN, CDR2 FVKESK. This CDR3 has 14 residues.

Worth noting for this clonotype: Compared with germline, one end of the junction differs, possibly owing to a read error. The V and J genes are TRBV27 and TRBJ1-2; D is unclear. CDR1 and CDR2 (germline): MNHEY, SMNVEV (reference sequence). The CDR3 runs to 18 residues. The CDR3 region is CANSHLTASPPSNYGYTF. DNA for the CDR3: TGTGCCAACAGTCACCTTACAGCATCCCCCCCCTCTAACTATGGCTACACCTTC.

This clonotype has more than one count but fewer than ten. This chain joins TRBV7-6 and TRBJ1-2; 8 bases align to TRBD1. Germline V gives CDR1 SGHVS, CDR2 FNYEAQ. The CDR3 consists of 18 residues. Losses at the gene ends were 0 bases for V and 8 bases for J; bases not matched to a gene: 17. The CDR3 DNA reads TGTGCCAGCAGCTTAGCCCTGAGATCAAGGACAGGGATGAGCGGCTACACCTTC. Translating it yields CASSLALRSRTGMSGYTF.

The table lists this clonotype with a few counts. V usage is TRBV7-8 and J usage is TRBJ2-5, with TRBD2 matching 13 bases. Germline V CDR1 and CDR2: SGHVS, FQNEAQ. This CDR3 is built from 17 residues. Trimming took 0 bases from V and 4 from J; bases not matched to a gene: 5. CDR3 in DNA: TGTGCCAGCAGCTTAGCCCCGACTAGCGGGGGGACAGAGACCCAGTACTTC. Its translation is CASSLAPTSGGTETQYF.